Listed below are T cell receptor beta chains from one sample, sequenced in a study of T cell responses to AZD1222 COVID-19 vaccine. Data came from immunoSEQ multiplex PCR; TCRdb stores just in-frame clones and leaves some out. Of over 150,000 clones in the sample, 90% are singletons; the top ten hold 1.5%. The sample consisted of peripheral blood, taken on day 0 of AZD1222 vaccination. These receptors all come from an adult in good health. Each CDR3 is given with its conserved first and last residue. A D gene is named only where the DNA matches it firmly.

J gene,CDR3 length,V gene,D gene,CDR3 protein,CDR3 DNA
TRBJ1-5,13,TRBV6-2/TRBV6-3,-,CASSSLQSQPQHF,TGTGCCAGCAGTTCCCTACAGAGTCAGCCCCAGCATTTT
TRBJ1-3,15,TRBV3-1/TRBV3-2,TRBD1,CASSQGRGTGNTIYF,TGTGCCAGCAGCCAAGGCAGGGGGACTGGAAACACCATATATTTT
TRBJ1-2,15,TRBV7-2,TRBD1,CASSLGTGKSYGYTF,TGTGCCAGCAGCCTAGGGACAGGGAAAAGCTATGGCTACACCTTC
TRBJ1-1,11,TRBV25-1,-,CASRKATEAFF,TGTGCCAGCAGAAAGGCCACTGAAGCTTTCTTT
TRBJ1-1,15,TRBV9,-,CASSVTGVKNTEAFF,TGTGCCAGCAGCGTGACCGGGGTCAAAAACACTGAAGCTTTCTTT
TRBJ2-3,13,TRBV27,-,CASSLVRTDTQYF,TGTGCCAGCAGTTTGGTCCGCACAGATACGCAGTATTTT
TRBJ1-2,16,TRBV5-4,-,CASSLVSGGADSGYTF,TGTGCCAGCAGCTTGGTTTCCGGGGGCGCGGATTCTGGCTACACCTTC
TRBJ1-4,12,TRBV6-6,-,CASSKWTEKLFF,TGTGCCAGCTCCAAGTGGACTGAAAAACTGTTTTTT
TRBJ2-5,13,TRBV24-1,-,CATSDVGQETQYF,TGTGCCACCAGTGATGTAGGTCAAGAGACCCAGTACTTC
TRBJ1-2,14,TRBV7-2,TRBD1,CASSPGQGLDGYTF,TGTGCCAGCAGCCCAGGACAGGGGTTGGATGGCTACACCTTC
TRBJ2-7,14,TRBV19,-,CASSMTTLGYEQYF,TGTGCCAGTAGTATGACAACTCTCGGCTACGAGCAGTACTTC
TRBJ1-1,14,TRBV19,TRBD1,CASSIGTANTEAFF,TGTGCCAGTAGTATCGGGACAGCTAACACTGAAGCTTTCTTT
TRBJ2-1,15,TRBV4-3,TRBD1,CASSPRDRGLNEQFF,TGCGCCAGCAGCCCCCGGGACAGGGGGCTCAATGAGCAGTTCTTC
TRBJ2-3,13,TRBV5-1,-,CASSMTSTDTQYF,TGCGCCAGCAGCATGACATCCACAGATACGCAGTATTTT
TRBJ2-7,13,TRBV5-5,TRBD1,CASSSRQGYEQYF,TGTGCCAGCAGCTCAAGACAGGGCTACGAGCAGTACTTC
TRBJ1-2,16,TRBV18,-,CASSPLGVGLNYGYTF,TGTGCCAGCTCCCCCCTTGGGGTGGGCCTTAACTATGGCTACACCTTC
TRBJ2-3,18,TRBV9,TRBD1,CASSGVGTGGPSTDTQYF,TGTGCCAGCAGCGGAGTAGGGACAGGGGGCCCAAGCACAGATACGCAGTATTTT